The sequence of this T cell receptor (beta chain) was determined in a study of shared T cell receptors in the human thymus. Sequenced by immunoSEQ multiplex PCR; TCRdb stores in-frame clones only, minus some. The repertoire holds roughly 550,000 clones, with approximately 80% as singletons. Trimming cost V 2 bases and J 0 bases, with 11 bases left between them. This CDR3 has 15 amino acids. Germline V gives CDR1 GTSNPN, CDR2 SVGIG (reference sequence). The data were also submitted as part of a second study, on human thymus T cells. That report notes: Donors were healthy Finnish infants having corrective surgery for congenital heart defects. Resections from corrective heart surgery provided thymus tissue. Unrelated people showed highly overlapping thymic repertoires, related research reported.

The chain employs TRBV30 and TRBJ2-4; D gene unclear. Sample: thymocytes. The TCR originated in a boy younger than two with a congenital heart defect. CDR3 DNA: TGTGCCTGGAGTTCCATTACTACAGCCAAAAACATTCAGTACTTC. It translates to CAWSSITTAKNIQYF.